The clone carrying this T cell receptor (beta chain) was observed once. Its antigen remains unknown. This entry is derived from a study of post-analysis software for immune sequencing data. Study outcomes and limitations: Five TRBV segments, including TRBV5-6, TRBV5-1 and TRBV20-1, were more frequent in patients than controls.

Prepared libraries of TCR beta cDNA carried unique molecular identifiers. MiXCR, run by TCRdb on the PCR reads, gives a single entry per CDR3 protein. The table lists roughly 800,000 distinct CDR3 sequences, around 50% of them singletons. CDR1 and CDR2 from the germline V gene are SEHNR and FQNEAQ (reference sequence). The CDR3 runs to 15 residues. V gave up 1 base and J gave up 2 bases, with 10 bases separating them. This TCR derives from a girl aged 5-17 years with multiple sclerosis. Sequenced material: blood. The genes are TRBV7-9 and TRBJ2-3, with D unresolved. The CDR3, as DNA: TGTGCCAGCAGCTTAGAACAGAGTATCACAGATACGCAGTATTTT. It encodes CASSLEQSITDTQYF.